This T cell receptor beta chain derives from a study of blood T cell repertoires in COVID-19. In the study overall: In Cohort 3, a recovered donor had either two negative PCRs, clearance, or symptom resolution.

The CDR3 is 15 amino acids. V lost 8 bases and J 1 base, leaving 19 bases between the germline ends. Germline V gene data show CDR1 as GTSNPN and CDR2 as SVGIG (reference sequence). Categorization into cohorts depended on clinical history that participants reported. Profiling relied on immunoSEQ multiplex PCR, and the TCRdb table lists in-frame clones only, not all of them. Among hundreds of thousands of clones, 86% were seen once, and the ten largest hold approximately 3%. This chain uses TRBV30 with TRBJ2-3; D is possibly TRBD2 (6 bases). The specimen was PBMCs or T cells enriched from blood (not recorded which). The TCR originated in a woman aged 50 to 65 in a cohort exposed to, infected with or recovered from COVID-19 (not recorded which). CDR3 sequence (DNA): TGTGCCCTCCCGACGGGGGACTGGGGCACAGATACGCAGTATTTT. Translated: CALPTGDWGTDTQYF.